The 3 T cell receptor beta chains reported below all come from one sample, sequenced in a study of T cells in Graves' hyperthyroidism and ophthalmopathy. The CDR3 regions of TCR beta were amplified from RNA transcripts. The primer set for the first-round RT-PCR of the TCR CDR3 was HTBI. Each CDR3 protein gets one entry after TCRdb re-called the multiplex PCR reads with MiXCR. This table holds 50,000 to 75,000 distinct CDR3 sequences, roughly 52% found once. The sample was blood. The receptor source for this set is a young woman with Graves' ophthalmopathy.

The CDR3 loop is CASNLQGYNSPLHF. For the CDR3, the DNA is TGTGCCAGCAACCTACAGGGGTATAATTCACCCCTCCACTTT. The chain joins TRBV7-9 to TRBJ1-6, with 7 bases matching TRBD1. CDR1 and CDR2 (germline): SEHNR, FQNEAQ (reference sequence). CDR3 length: 14 amino acids. With V trimmed by 7 bases and J by 4 bases, 4 bases remained unmatched.

The chain recombines TRBV20-1 with TRBJ1-1; D not resolved. Trimming removed 0 bases at V and 5 bases at J, with 10 bases between. The CDR3 has 13 residues. In germline, CDR1 is DFQATT, CDR2 SNEGSKA (reference sequence). CDR3 sequence: CSARDVSKTEAFF. The CDR3 nucleotides are TGCAGTGCTAGAGATGTCTCAAAAACTGAAGCTTTCTTT.

The chain has TRBV11-2 and TRBJ2-5; 7 bases match TRBD1. Germline V CDR1 and CDR2: SGHAT, FQNNGV. With 1 base clipped from V and 9 bases from J, the junction kept 11 bases outside the gene matches. The CDR3 extends over 15 amino acids. The CDR3 reads CASSLGTGPDQPQYF. The CDR3 DNA reads TGTGCCAGCAGCTTAGGGACAGGACCCGATCAGCCCCAGTACTTC.